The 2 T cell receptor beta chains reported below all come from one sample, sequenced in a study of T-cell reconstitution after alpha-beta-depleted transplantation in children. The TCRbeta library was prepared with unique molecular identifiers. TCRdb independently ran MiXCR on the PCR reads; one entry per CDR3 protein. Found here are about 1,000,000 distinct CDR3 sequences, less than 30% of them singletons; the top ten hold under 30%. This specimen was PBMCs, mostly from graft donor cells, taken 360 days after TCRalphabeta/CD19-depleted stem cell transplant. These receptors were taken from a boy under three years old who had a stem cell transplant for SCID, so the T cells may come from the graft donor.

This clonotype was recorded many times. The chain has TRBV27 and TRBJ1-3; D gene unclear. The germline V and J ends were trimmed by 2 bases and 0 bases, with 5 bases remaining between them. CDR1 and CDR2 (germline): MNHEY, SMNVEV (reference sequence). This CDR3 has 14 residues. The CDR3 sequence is CASSLRASGNTIYF. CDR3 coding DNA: TGTGCCAGCAGTTTAAGGGCCTCTGGAAACACCATATATTTT.

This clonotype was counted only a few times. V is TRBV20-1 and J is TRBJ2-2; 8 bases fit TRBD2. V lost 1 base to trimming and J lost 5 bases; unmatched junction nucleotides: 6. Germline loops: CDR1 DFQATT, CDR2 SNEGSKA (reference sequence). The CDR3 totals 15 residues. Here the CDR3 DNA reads TGCAGTGCTAGAGTCCGGGGGGGGTGGACCGGGGAGCTGTTTTTT. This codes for CSARVRGGWTGELFF.